This section outlines one T cell receptor beta chain sequence together with its context. Participants were aged about 18 to 89 years from approximately 23 US areas. Researchers sorted participants into cohorts using their self-reported clinical history. Exposed enrollees encountered a COVID-19 case at some point within 2 weeks before study entry. This sample stems from a study of blood T cell repertoires in COVID-19. Study-level background: Sample material is recorded as cDNA or gDNA derived from T cells, B-cell-depleted T cells, or PBMCs.

Only in-frame clones appear in the TCRdb table, and some are missing; sequencing was by immunoSEQ multiplex PCR. The table has 200,000 to 250,000 clones, 83% seen once. The CDR3 extends over 15 amino acids. In germline, CDR1 is ENHRY, CDR2 SYGVKD. The ends were cut back, 0 bases at V and 0 bases at J, with 6 bases in the middle. The sequencing sample was made of PBMCs or T cells enriched from blood (not recorded which). The TCR sequence derives from a woman in her fifties or sixties who had been exposed to COVID-19. The V gene is TRBV10-3, the J gene TRBJ1-5; no definite D call. In DNA form, the CDR3 reads TGTGCCATCAGTGAGTCTGCAGATAGCAATCAGCCCCAGCATTTT. It encodes CAISESADSNQPQHF.